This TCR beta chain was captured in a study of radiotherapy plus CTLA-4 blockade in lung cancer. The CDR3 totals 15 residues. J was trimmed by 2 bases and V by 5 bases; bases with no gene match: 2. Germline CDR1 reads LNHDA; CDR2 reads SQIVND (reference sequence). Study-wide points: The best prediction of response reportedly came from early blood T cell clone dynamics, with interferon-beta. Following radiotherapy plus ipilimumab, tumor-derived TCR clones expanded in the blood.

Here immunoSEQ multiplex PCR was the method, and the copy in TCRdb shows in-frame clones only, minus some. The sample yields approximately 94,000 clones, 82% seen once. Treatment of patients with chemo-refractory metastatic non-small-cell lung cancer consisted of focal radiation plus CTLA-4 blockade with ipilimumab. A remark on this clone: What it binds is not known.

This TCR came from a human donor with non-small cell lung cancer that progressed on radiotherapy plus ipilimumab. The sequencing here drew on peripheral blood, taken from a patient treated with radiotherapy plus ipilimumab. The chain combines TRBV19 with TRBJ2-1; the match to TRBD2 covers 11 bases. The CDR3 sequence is CASSVSGRAYNEQFF. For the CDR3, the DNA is TGTGCCAGTAGTGTTAGCGGGAGGGCCTACAATGAGCAGTTCTTC. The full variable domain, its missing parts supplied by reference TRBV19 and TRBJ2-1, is DGGITQSPKYLFRKEGQNVTLSCEQNLNHDAMYWYRQDPGQGLRLIYYSQIVNDFQKGDIAEGYSVSREKKESFPLTVTSAQKNPTAFYLCASSVSGRAYNEQFFGPGTRLTVL.